A single sample is the source of the 8 T cell receptor beta chains below, sequenced in a study of T cells after yellow fever vaccination. One entry per CDR3 protein, called by TCRdb with MiXCR from the 5' RACE reads. Seen here are 250,000 to 400,000 distinct CDR3 sequences, around 4.4% observed once, and the top ten hold 15% to 20%. Source: PBMCs, taken 15 days after the yellow fever booster vaccination. These receptor sequences come from a man younger than 35 who received the YFV17D yellow fever vaccine.

The V and J genes are TRBV19 and TRBJ1-1; D ambiguous. CDR1 is LNHDA, CDR2 SQIVND, per germline (reference sequence). The CDR3 totals 12 residues. V gave up 7 bases and J gave up 7 bases, with 13 bases separating them. CDR3 in amino acids: CASNFPGIEAFF. CDR3 bases: TGTGCCAGTAACTTCCCGGGGATTGAAGCTTTCTTT.

This clonotype was seen at least ten times. The J gene is TRBJ2-5, the V gene TRBV10-3; 7 bases are shared with TRBD2. The CDR3 is 14 amino acids. The J segment lost 3 bases and the V segment lost 0 bases, leaving 1 base of the junction unmatched. The V gene's germline CDR1 is ENHRY and CDR2 SYGVKD. CDR3 nucleotides: TGTGCCATCAGTGAGTCTCTAGCGGAAGAGACCCAGTACTTC. Protein sequence: CAISESLAEETQYF.

This clonotype was detected ten times or more. The V call is TRBV6-5, the J call TRBJ1-6; maybe TRBD1 (5 bases). Germline CDR1 and CDR2: MNHEY and SVGAGI. The V end lost 6 bases, the J end lost 8 bases, and 17 bases lay between the germline ends. The CDR3 extends over 15 amino acids. The CDR3: CASRPVAGVDSPLHF. For the CDR3, the DNA is TGTGCCAGCAGGCCGGTGGCGGGGGTGGATTCACCCCTCCACTTT.

This clonotype was detected ten times or more. V gene TRBV7-2 combines with J gene TRBJ2-1; perhaps D is TRBD1 or TRBD2 (5 bases each). The CDR3 runs 17 residues. Germline CDR1 SGHTA, CDR2 FQGNSA. The ends were cut back, 1 base at V and 0 bases at J, with 13 bases in the middle. The CDR3 region is CASSLGSGPFSYNEQFF. Written as DNA, the CDR3 is TGTGCCAGCAGCTTAGGCTCGGGGCCCTTCTCCTACAATGAGCAGTTCTTC.

CDR3 sequence reads: CASNGWDRGVNEQFF. CDR3 nucleotides: TGTGCCAGCAACGGATGGGACAGGGGGGTCAATGAGCAGTTCTTC. This sequence joins TRBV18 and TRBJ2-1; 11 bases agree with TRBD1. In germline, CDR1 is KGHSH, CDR2 LQKENI. This CDR3 is 15 amino acids long. The ends lost 8 bases at V and 6 bases at J; junction bases unmatched: 9.

Of note for this clonotype: This sequence may be a read error, since a much larger clone differs from it by one base. The chain uses TRBV20-1 and TRBJ2-5, with 13 positions matching TRBD2. The CDR3 spans 16 residues. Germline assignment: CDR1 DFQATT and CDR2 SNEGSKA (reference sequence). CDR3 protein: CSARDTSGGAAETHYF. CDR3 DNA sequence: TGCAGTGCTAGAGATACTAGCGGGGGGGCCGCAGAGACCCATTACTTC.

This clonotype came up a few times. The genes are TRBV5-1 and TRBJ2-7; 9 bases are a match to TRBD1. CDR1 SGHRS and CDR2 YFSETQ come from the germline V gene. The CDR3 loop spans 14 amino acids. J gave up 4 bases and V 2 bases, and 4 bases lay outside the gene matches. CDR3 protein: CASSFGQGLYEQYF. CDR3 DNA sequence: TGCGCCAGCAGCTTCGGACAGGGGTTATACGAGCAGTACTTC.

This clonotype was counted between two and nine times. The rearrangement joins TRBV7-3 to TRBJ2-5; no firm D call. The CDR3 length is 13 residues. The V gene lost 1 base and the J gene lost 1 base, with 4 bases spanning the gap. Germline values: CDR1 SGHTA, CDR2 FQGTGA. The DNA for the CDR3 is TGTGCCAGCAGCTTAAGACGCCAAGAGACCCAGTACTTC. Residues: CASSLRRQETQYF.